A single sample is the source of the 21 T cell receptor beta chains below, sequenced in a study of patients and donors after allogeneic stem cell transplantation. A single record per CDR3 protein comes from TCRdb applying MiXCR to the RT-PCR reads. Here the sample spans about a million distinct CDR3 sequences, more than 15% being singletons. Sequencing input: blood, either unsorted or a sorted T cell fraction (not recorded which). These receptors were taken from a human donor who was either an allogeneic HSCT recipient or a stem cell or donor lymphocyte infusion donor (not recorded which). It is not recorded whose cells these are; they may come from a transplant donor.

The rearrangement links TRBV20-1 to TRBJ1-2; TRBD1 might be the D (5 bases). V dropped 0 bases and J dropped 1 base, with 12 bases sitting between them. This CDR3 contains 15 residues. Germline V gives CDR1 DFQATT, CDR2 SNEGSKA (reference sequence). CDR3 amino acids: CSAREDGAYNYGYTF. CDR3 nucleotides: TGCAGTGCTAGAGAAGACGGGGCTTATAACTATGGCTACACCTTC.

Only a few counts were recorded for this clonotype. The chain links TRBV29-1 to TRBJ2-2; D is unclear. CDR1 SQVTM and CDR2 ANQGSEA come from the germline V gene. The CDR3 runs to 13 residues. The V gene lost 3 bases and the J gene lost 1 base, with 6 bases spanning the gap. The CDR3 loop reads CSVEGENTGELFF. For the CDR3, the DNA is TGCAGCGTTGAGGGCGAGAACACCGGGGAGCTGTTTTTT.

The chain combines TRBV30 with TRBJ2-7; tentative D call: TRBD1 (5 bases). Per the germline V gene, CDR1 is GTSNPN and CDR2 is SVGIG (reference sequence). The CDR3 has 14 amino acids. Trimming shortened V by 2 bases and J by 1 base, and 12 bases separated the two germline ends. The CDR3 is CAWSSRDPSYEQYF. The CDR3 bases are TGTGCCTGGAGTTCCAGGGATCCGTCCTACGAGCAGTACTTC.

For the CDR3, the DNA is TGTGCCAGCAGCCCTCTAGCGGGGGAGTACACAGATACGCAGTATTTT. This codes for CASSPLAGEYTDTQYF. This chain uses TRBV6-1 with TRBJ2-3, with TRBD2 matching over 10 bases. The CDR3 covers 16 residues. J lost 2 bases, V lost 6 bases, and 8 bases had no gene match. Germline V gene sequence: CDR1 MNHNS, CDR2 SASEGT.

This clonotype has only a few counts. This chain connects TRBV24-1 to TRBJ1-5; D gene ambiguous. CDR3 length: 13 amino acids. V was clipped by 5 bases and J by 5 bases, with 9 bases between them. Per germline, CDR1 KGHDR and CDR2 SFDVKD. The CDR3 is CATSAGRYQPQHF. The CDR3 DNA is TGTGCCACCAGTGCGGGCCGATATCAGCCCCAGCATTTT.

The chain uses TRBV24-1 and TRBJ1-5, with D unresolved. V lost 5 bases to trimming and J lost 0 bases, with 7 bases between them. The germline gives CDR1 KGHDR, CDR2 SFDVKD. The CDR3 is 14 residues long. CDR3 loop: CATSAQSSNQPQHF. Written as DNA, the CDR3 is TGTGCCACCAGTGCCCAGAGTAGCAATCAGCCCCAGCATTTT.

This clonotype has just a few counts. Written as DNA, the CDR3 is TGTGCCACCAGTGAATCCGGGGGGGGAAAGACCCAGTACTTC. Translated, it gives CATSESGGGKTQYF. The chain links TRBV24-1 to TRBJ2-5, with 8 positions matching TRBD2. The CDR3 is 14 amino acids. V gave up 4 bases and J gave up 6 bases; unmatched junction bases: 6. CDR1 and CDR2 (germline): KGHDR, SFDVKD.

This sequence joins TRBV6-1 and TRBJ2-7; D is ambiguous. The V end lost 6 bases, the J end lost 2 bases, and 11 bases lay between the germline ends. Germline lookup yields CDR1 MNHNS and CDR2 SASEGT. The CDR3 is made up of 13 amino acids. CDR3 sequence: CASSPFGTYEQYF. The CDR3 nucleotides read TGTGCCAGCAGCCCGTTTGGAACCTACGAGCAGTACTTC.

V usage is TRBV27 and J usage is TRBJ1-5; D is undetermined. Per germline, CDR1 MNHEY and CDR2 SMNVEV (reference sequence). This CDR3 region has 18 residues. Trimming cost V 1 base and J 0 bases, with 16 bases left between them. The CDR3: CASSLWPPGRDSNQPQHF. For the CDR3, the DNA is TGTGCCAGCAGTTTATGGCCTCCCGGACGGGATAGCAATCAGCCCCAGCATTTT.

This clonotype appeared many times. This rearrangement joins TRBV12-3 or TRBV12-4 to TRBJ2-1; D is unclear. V shed 6 bases and J shed 14 bases, with 17 bases lying between them. This CDR3 is built from 12 residues. The CDR3 loop reads CASSPRSPGEFF. The CDR3 DNA reads TGTGCCAGCAGCCCTCGATCGCCTGGAGAGTTCTTC.

A few counts support this clonotype. The rearrangement joins TRBV7-8 to TRBJ2-7, with 7 bases lining up with TRBD2. Trimming at V came to 5 bases and at J to 5 bases, leaving 3 bases not matched to a gene. Germline V gives CDR1 SGHVS, CDR2 FQNEAQ. The CDR3 is 12 residues long. The DNA of the CDR3 is TGTGCCAGCAGCCCTGGGACTAACGAGCAGTACTTC. It specifies CASSPGTNEQYF.

This rearrangement joins TRBV5-8 to TRBJ2-3; no firm D call. The V gene's germline CDR1 is SGHTS and CDR2 YDEGEE. V was shortened by 0 bases and J by 6 bases, with 8 bases between the two germline ends. This CDR3 contains 13 residues. In nucleotides, the CDR3 is TGTGCCAGCAGCTTGGGGCAGCAGGATACGCAGTATTTT. This gives the protein CASSLGQQDTQYF.

The chain recombines TRBV24-1 with TRBJ2-5; tentatively, D is TRBD1 (6 bases). V lost 0 bases to trimming and J lost 3 bases, with 7 bases between them. The CDR3 runs to 14 residues. Germline V gene data show CDR1 as KGHDR and CDR2 as SFDVKD. CDR3 region: CATSDLDRKETQYF. The CDR3 nucleotides read TGTGCCACCAGTGATTTGGACAGGAAAGAGACCCAGTACTTC.

The V gene is TRBV7-7, the J gene TRBJ2-1; 11 bases fit TRBD2. The CDR3 sequence is 18 residues long. The germline V gene has CDR1 SSHAT and CDR2 FNYEAQ (reference sequence). V was clipped by 2 bases and J by 6 bases; unmatched bases: 12. The CDR3 loop reads CASSLTPDGTSGSNEQFF. CDR3 sequence (DNA): TGTGCCAGCAGCTTAACCCCCGACGGGACTAGCGGATCCAATGAGCAGTTCTTC.

This clonotype was counted only a few times. The rearrangement uses TRBV10-3 and TRBJ2-5, with D tentatively TRBD1 or TRBD2 (6 bases each). The CDR3 is 14 residues long. The V gene lost 10 bases and the J gene lost 6 bases, with 21 bases spanning the gap. Germline CDR1 and CDR2: ENHRY and SYGVKD. The DNA for the CDR3 is TGTGCCACCCAGGTCCCGGGGGCTGGGAAGACCCAGTACTTC. This encodes CATQVPGAGKTQYF.

The chain carries TRBV5-6 and TRBJ1-5; tentative D call: TRBD1 (6 bases). Germline values: CDR1 SGHDT, CDR2 YYEEEE. The CDR3 is 15 residues long. V lost 1 base and J 3 bases, leaving 11 bases between the germline ends. CDR3 protein: CASSLYRAFNQPQHF. The CDR3 DNA reads TGTGCCAGCAGCTTGTACAGGGCCTTCAATCAGCCCCAGCATTTT.

This clonotype was seen only once. The chain joins TRBV4-3 to TRBJ2-5; TRBD2 agrees at 11 bases. Germline CDR1 is LGHNA and CDR2 is YSLEER. CDR3 length equals 18 residues. Trimming at V came to 4 bases and at J to 1 base, leaving 11 bases not matched to a gene. The DNA of the CDR3 is TGCGCCAGCAGCCCTAGATTTACCGGGACTAGCGGCCAAGAGACCCAGTACTTC. Translated: CASSPRFTGTSGQETQYF.

V is TRBV12-3 or TRBV12-4 and J is TRBJ1-1; D is unresolved. There are 17 residues in the CDR3. Between the trimmed V and J ends, which lost 7 bases and 6 bases, there was a span of 27 bases. DNA of the CDR3: TGTGCCAGCACTCAATCCCCGGGCCCCACAGCAGGCGCTGAAGCTTTCTTT. It is translated as CASTQSPGPTAGAEAFF.

There are a few counts of this clonotype. The chain uses TRBV11-2 and TRBJ2-2; 16 bases are a match to TRBD2. V shed 4 bases and J 2 bases; nucleotides not matched to a gene: 7. Per germline, CDR1 SGHAT and CDR2 FQNNGV. CDR3 length: 19 residues. The CDR3 sequence: CASSSGTSGGVYNTGELFF. CDR3 in DNA: TGTGCCAGCAGCTCCGGGACTAGCGGGGGGGTCTATAACACCGGGGAGCTGTTTTTT.

This chain connects TRBV10-3 to TRBJ2-5, with D possibly being TRBD1 or TRBD2 (6 bases each). Germline V gene sequence: CDR1 ENHRY, CDR2 SYGVKD. The CDR3 has 16 residues. The ends were cut back, 6 bases at V and 7 bases at J, with 24 bases in the middle. The CDR3 here is CAISSSDRTGGGTQYF. In nucleotides, the CDR3 is TGTGCCATCAGCTCCTCTGACAGGACCGGGGGAGGGACCCAGTACTTC.

The rearrangement joins TRBV24-1 to TRBJ2-7; no clear D. Trimming shortened V by 4 bases and J by 1 base, and 10 bases separated the two germline ends. CDR1 and CDR2 from the germline V gene are KGHDR and SFDVKD. The CDR3 is 14 residues long. The CDR3 spells CATSDTTSSYEQYF. CDR3 sequence (DNA): TGTGCCACCAGTGACACGACAAGTTCCTACGAGCAGTACTTC.